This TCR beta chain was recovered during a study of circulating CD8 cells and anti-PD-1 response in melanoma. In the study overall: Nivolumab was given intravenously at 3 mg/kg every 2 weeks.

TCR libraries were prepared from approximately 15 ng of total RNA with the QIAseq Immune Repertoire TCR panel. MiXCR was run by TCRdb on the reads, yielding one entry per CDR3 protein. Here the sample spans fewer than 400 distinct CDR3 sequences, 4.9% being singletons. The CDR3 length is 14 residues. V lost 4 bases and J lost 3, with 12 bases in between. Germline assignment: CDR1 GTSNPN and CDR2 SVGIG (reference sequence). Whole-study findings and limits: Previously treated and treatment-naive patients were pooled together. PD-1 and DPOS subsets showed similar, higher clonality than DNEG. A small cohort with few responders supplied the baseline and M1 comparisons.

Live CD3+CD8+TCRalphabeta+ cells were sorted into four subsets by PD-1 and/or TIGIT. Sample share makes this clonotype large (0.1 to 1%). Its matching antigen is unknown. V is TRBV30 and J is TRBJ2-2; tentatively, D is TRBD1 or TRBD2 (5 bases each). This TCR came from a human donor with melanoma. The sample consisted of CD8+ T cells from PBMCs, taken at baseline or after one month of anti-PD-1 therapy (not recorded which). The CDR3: CAWTGTGHTGELFF. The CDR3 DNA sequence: TGTGCCTGGACCGGGACGGGCCACACCGGGGAGCTGTTTTTT.